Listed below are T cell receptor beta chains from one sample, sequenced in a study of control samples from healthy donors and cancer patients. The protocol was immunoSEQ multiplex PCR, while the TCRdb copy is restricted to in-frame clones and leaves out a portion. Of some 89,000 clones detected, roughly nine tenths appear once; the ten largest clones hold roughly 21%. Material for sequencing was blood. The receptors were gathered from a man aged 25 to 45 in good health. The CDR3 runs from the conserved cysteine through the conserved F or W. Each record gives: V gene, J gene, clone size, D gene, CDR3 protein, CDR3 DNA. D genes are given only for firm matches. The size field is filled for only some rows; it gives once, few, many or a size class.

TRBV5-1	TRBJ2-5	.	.	CASSPHYSTARSQETQYF	TGCGCCAGCAGCCCACATTATTCGACCGCTCGATCCCAAGAGACCCAGTACTTC
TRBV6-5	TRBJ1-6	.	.	CASSPHGDRSPLHF	TGTGCCAGCAGTCCCCACGGTGACCGGTCACCCCTCCACTTT
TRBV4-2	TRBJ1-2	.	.	CASSQDDGYTF	TGTGCCAGCAGCCAAGACGATGGCTACACCTTC
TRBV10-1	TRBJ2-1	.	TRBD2	CASSDTGTRRDEQFF	TGCGCCAGCAGTGACACCGGGACTAGGAGGGATGAGCAGTTCTTC
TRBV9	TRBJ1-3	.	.	CASSVEAGSGNTIYF	TGTGCCAGCAGCGTAGAGGCAGGATCTGGAAACACCATATATTTT
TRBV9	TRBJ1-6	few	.	CASSGAINSPLHF	TGTGCCAGCAGCGGGGCCATTAATTCACCCCTCCACTTT
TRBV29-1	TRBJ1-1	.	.	CSVDSSFGTAGAFF	TGCAGCGTTGATAGCTCGTTTGGGACCGCCGGAGCTTTCTTT
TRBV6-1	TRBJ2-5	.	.	CASSELGGQETQYF	TGTGCCAGCAGTGAATTGGGAGGCCAAGAGACCCAGTACTTC
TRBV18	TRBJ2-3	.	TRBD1	CASSPLGQAADTQYF	TGTGCCAGCTCACCCCTGGGACAGGCGGCAGATACGCAGTATTTT
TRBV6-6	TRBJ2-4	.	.	CASSSPDLSGNIQYF	TGTGCCAGCAGTTCCCCGGACTTGAGCGGAAACATTCAGTACTTC
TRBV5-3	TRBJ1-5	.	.	CARSLGQGNLGNQPQHF	TGTGCCAGAAGCTTAGGGCAGGGGAATTTGGGCAATCAGCCCCAGCATTTT
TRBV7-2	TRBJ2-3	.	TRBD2	CASSLRSGGRGSTDTQYF	TGTGCCAGCAGCTTACGCAGCGGGGGGCGGGGCAGCACAGATACGCAGTATTTT
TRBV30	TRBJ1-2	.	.	CAWSVGGGGYTF	TGTGCCTGGAGTGTGGGGGGTGGGGGCTACACCTTC
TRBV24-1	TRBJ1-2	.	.	CATSELTRNYGYTF	TGTGCCACCAGTGAATTGACACGAAACTATGGCTACACCTTC
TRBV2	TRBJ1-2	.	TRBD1	CASSPGQGWGRDGYTF	TGTGCCAGCAGCCCGGGACAGGGCTGGGGGCGAGATGGCTACACCTTC
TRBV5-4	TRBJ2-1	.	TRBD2	CASSQGLAGGQNEQFF	TGTGCCAGCAGCCAGGGACTAGCGGGGGGGCAAAATGAGCAGTTCTTC
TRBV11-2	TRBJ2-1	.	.	CASSTQGTRLNEQFF	TGTGCCAGCAGCACTCAAGGGACGCGCCTCAATGAGCAGTTCTTC